Listed here is a single T cell receptor (beta chain). No antigen is known for it. This sample was included in a study of blood T cells in healthy people across ages. The study, taken as a whole, reports: Per million T cells, the diversity of TCR beta decreased roughly linearly as age advanced.

The second PCR ran roughly 6 to 12 cycles with a sample-barcoded 5' primer and J-beta primers. TCRdb re-called the 5' RACE reads through MiXCR, storing one row per CDR3 protein. The data contain roughly 800,000 distinct CDR3 sequences, over 45% of them singletons. The V end lost 3 bases, the J end lost 5 bases, and 19 bases lay between the germline ends. The germline V gene has CDR1 LGHNA and CDR2 YSLEER. This CDR3 is built from 16 residues. A minimum of 5.5 micrograms of total RNA was extracted per sample. The source material was blood. The TCR was taken from a man aged 25 to 40 in good health. V usage is TRBV4-3 and J usage is TRBJ2-5, with unresolved D. The DNA of the CDR3 is TGCGCCAGCAGCCAGCACTCCACTGGGATTGGGGAGACCCAGTACTTC. This codes for CASSQHSTGIGETQYF.